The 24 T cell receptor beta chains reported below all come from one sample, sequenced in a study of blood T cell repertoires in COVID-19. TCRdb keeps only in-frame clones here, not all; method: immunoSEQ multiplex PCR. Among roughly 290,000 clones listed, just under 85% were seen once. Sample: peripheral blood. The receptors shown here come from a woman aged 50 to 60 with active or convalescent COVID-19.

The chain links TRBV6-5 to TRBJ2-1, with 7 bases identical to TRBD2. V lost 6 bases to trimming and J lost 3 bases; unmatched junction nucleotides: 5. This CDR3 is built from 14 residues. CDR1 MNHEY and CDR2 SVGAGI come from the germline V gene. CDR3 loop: CASRRGEVYNEQFF. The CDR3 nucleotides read TGTGCCAGCAGACGGGGGGAGGTCTACAATGAGCAGTTCTTC.

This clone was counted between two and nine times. The CDR3 protein is CASSSPDRWNTIYF. CDR3 DNA sequence: TGTGCCAGCAGTTCACCGGACAGGTGGAACACCATATATTTT. The V call is TRBV28, the J call TRBJ1-3, with 7 bases fitting TRBD1. CDR1 is MDHEN, CDR2 SYDVKM, per germline. Trimming took 4 bases from V and 7 from J; bases not matched to a gene: 7. CDR3 length: 14 residues.

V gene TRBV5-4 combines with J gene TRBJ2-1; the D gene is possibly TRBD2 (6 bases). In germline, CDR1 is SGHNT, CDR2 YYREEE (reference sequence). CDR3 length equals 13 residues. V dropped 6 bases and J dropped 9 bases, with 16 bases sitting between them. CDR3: CASTPGVGGEQFF. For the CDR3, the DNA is TGTGCCAGCACCCCGGGAGTTGGCGGTGAGCAGTTCTTC. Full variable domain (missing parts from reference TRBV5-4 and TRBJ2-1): ETGVTQSPTHLIKTRGQQVTLRCSSQSGHNTVSWYQQALGQGPQFIFQYYREEENGRGNFPPRFSGLQFPNYSSELNVNALELDDSALYLCASTPGVGGEQFFGPGTRLTVL.

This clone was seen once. CDR3 amino acids: CASRYGQLNTEAFF. In DNA form, the CDR3 reads TGCGCCAGCAGATACGGACAGCTGAACACTGAAGCTTTCTTT. This rearrangement joins TRBV5-1 to TRBJ1-1; D is possibly TRBD1 (6 bases). The V end was cut by 5 bases, the J end by 0 bases, with 11 bases between. Germline CDR1 reads SGHRS; CDR2 reads YFSETQ. The CDR3 is made up of 14 amino acids.

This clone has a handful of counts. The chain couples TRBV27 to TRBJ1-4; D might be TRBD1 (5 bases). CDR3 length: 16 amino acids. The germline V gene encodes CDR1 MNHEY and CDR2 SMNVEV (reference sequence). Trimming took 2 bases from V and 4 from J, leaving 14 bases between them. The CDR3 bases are TGTGCCAGCAGTTTACGCCCGGCGACAGTTAATGAAAAACTGTTTTTT. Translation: CASSLRPATVNEKLFF.

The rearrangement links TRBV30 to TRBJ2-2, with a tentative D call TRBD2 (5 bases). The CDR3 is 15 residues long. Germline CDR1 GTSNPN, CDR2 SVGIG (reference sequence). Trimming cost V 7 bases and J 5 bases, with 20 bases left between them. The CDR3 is CAYQAHRGRTGELFF. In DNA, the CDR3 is TGTGCCTATCAAGCCCACCGGGGAAGGACCGGGGAGCTGTTTTTT.

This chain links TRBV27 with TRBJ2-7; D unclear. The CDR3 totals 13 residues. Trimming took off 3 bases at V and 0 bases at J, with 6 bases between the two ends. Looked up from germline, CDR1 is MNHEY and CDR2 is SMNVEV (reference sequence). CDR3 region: CASSFGRSYEQYF. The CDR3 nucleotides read TGTGCCAGCAGTTTTGGGCGCTCCTACGAGCAGTACTTC.

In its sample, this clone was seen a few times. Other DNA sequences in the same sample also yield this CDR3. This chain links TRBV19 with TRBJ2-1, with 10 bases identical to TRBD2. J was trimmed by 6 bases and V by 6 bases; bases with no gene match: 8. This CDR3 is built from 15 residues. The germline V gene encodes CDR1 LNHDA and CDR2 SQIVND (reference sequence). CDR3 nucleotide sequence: TGTGCCAGTAGCTTCCTAGCGGGAGTCGGCAATGAGCAGTTCTTC. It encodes CASSFLAGVGNEQFF.

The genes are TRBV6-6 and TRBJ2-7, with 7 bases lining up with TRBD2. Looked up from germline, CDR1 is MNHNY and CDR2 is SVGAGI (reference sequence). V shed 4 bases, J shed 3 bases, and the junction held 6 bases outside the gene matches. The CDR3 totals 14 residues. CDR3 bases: TGTGCCAGCAGTTTGATGGCTAGCGGCTACGAGCAGTACTTC. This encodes CASSLMASGYEQYF.

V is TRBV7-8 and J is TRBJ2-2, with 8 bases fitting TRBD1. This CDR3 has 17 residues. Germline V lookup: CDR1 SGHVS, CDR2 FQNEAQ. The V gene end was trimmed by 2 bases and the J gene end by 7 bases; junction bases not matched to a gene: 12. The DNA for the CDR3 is TGTGCCAGCAGCTTAATTGTGGCGACAGGGGCGGACGGGGAGCTGTTTTTT. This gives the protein CASSLIVATGADGELFF. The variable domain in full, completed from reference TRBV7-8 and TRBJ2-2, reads GAGVSQSPRYKVAKRGQDVALRCDPISGHVSLFWYQQALGQGPEFLTYFQNEAQLDKSGLPSDRFFAERPEGSVSTLKIQRTQQEDSAVYLCASSLIVATGADGELFFGEGSRLTVL.

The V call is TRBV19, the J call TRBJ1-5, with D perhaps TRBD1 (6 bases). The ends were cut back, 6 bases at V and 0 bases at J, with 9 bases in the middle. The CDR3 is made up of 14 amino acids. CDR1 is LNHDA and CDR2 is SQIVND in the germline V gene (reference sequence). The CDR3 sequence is CASRTGYSNQPQHF. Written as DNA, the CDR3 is TGTGCCAGTAGAACAGGGTATAGCAATCAGCCCCAGCATTTT.

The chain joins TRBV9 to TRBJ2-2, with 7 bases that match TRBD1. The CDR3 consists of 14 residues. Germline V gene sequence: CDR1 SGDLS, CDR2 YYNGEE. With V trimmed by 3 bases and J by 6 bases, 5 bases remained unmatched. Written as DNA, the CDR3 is TGTGCCAGCAGCGAGACAGGGAAAGCCGGGGAGCTGTTTTTT. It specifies CASSETGKAGELFF.

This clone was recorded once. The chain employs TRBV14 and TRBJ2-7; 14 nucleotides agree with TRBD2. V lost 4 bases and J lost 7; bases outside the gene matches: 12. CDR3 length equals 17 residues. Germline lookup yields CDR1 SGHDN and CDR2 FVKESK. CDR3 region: CASSRPRLAGGPGEQYF. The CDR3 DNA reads TGTGCCAGCAGCCGCCCCAGACTAGCGGGAGGGCCGGGGGAGCAGTACTTC.

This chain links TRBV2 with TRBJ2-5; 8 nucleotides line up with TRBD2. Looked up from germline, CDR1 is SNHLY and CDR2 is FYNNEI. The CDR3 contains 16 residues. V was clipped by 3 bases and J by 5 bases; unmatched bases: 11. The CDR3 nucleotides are TGTGCCAGCAGTGATCGAGGAGCGGGAGTTGGGGAGACCCAGTACTTC. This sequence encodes CASSDRGAGVGETQYF.

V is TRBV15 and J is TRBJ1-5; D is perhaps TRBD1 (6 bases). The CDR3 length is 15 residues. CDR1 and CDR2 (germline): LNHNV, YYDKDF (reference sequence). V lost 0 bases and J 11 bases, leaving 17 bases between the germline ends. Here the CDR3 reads CATSRDQGLPGAQHF. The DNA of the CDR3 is TGTGCCACCAGCAGAGATCAGGGGTTACCCGGAGCCCAGCATTTT.

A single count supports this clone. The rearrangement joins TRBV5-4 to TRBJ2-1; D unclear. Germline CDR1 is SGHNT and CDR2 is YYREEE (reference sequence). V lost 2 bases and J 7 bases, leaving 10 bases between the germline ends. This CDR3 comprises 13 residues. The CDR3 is CASSFPGSNEQFF. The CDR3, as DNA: TGTGCCAGCAGCTTTCCGGGTTCGAATGAGCAGTTCTTC.

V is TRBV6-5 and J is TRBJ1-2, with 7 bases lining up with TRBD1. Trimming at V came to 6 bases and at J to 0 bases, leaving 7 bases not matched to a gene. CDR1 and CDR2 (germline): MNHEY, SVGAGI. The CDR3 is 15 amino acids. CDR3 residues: CASRTGVQANYGYTF. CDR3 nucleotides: TGTGCCAGCAGAACAGGGGTCCAAGCTAACTATGGCTACACCTTC.

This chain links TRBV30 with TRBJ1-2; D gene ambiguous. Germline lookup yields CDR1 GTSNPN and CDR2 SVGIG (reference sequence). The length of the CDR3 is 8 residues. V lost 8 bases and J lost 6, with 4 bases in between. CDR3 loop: CALHGYTF. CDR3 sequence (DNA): TGTGCCCTTCATGGCTACACCTTC. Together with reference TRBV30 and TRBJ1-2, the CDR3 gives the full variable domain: SQTIHQWPATLVQPVGSPLSLECTVEGTSNPNLYWYRQAAGRGLQLLFYSVGIGQISSEVPQNLSASRPQDRQFILSSKKLLLSDSGFYLCALHGYTFGSGTRLTVV.

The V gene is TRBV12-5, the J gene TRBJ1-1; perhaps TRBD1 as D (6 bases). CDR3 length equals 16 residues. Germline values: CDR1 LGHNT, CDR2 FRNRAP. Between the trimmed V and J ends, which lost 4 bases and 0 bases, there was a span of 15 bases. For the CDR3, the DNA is TGTGCTAGTGGTTGGAGCAACAGGGTAGTGAACACTGAAGCTTTCTTT. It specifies CASGWSNRVVNTEAFF.

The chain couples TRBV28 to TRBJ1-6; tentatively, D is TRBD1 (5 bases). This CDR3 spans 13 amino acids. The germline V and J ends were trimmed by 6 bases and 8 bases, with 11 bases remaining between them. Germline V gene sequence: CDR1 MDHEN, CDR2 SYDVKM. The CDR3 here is CASSRPGDSPLHF. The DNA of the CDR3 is TGTGCCAGCAGCCGACCGGGGGATTCACCCCTCCACTTT.

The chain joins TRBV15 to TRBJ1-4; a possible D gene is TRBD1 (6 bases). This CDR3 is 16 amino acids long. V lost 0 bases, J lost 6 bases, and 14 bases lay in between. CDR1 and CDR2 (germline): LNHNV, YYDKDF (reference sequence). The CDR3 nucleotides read TGTGCCACCAGCAGAGATCTACAGGGTTTACATGAAAAACTGTTTTTT. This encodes CATSRDLQGLHEKLFF.

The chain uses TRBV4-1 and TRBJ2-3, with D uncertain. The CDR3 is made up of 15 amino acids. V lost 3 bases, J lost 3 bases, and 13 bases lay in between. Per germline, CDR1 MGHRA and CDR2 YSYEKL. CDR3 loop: CASSHPPPGTDTQYF. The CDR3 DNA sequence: TGCGCCAGCAGCCACCCGCCACCCGGGACAGATACGCAGTATTTT.

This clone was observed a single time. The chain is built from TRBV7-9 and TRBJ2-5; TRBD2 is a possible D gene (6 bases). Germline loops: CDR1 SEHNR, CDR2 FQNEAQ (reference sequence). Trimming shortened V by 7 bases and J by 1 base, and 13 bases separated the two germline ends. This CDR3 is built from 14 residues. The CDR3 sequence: CASILVGGQETQYF. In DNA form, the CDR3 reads TGTGCCAGCATCCTTGTGGGGGGCCAAGAGACCCAGTACTTC.

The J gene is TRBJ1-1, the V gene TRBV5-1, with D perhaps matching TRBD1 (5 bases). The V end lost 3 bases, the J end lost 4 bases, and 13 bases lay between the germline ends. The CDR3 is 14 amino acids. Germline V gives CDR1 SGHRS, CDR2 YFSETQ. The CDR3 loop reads CASSWRGAVTEAFF. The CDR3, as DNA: TGCGCCAGCAGCTGGAGGGGTGCAGTCACTGAAGCTTTCTTT.